Ten or more counts support the clone carrying this T cell receptor (beta chain). No antigen is known for it. This specimen comes from a study of early T cells in non-severe SARS-CoV-2 infection. Study summary: It was bulk RNA from unsorted whole blood that was sequenced, and the chains were unpaired.

This CDR3 has 16 residues. Per the germline V gene, CDR1 is MNHEY and CDR2 is SVGAGI. Trimming cost V 5 bases and J 2 bases; bases outside gene matches: 11. Study-level findings and limits: Missing private and CD4 specificities, VDJdb matching favored anti-spike CD8 responses.

TCRdb reprocessed the 5' RACE reads via MiXCR and lists one record per CDR3 protein. This sample carries roughly 57,000 distinct CDR3 sequences, under 15% of them seen once, and the ten largest clones take roughly 1.4%. The J gene is TRBJ2-7, the V gene TRBV6-5, with 8 bases lining up with TRBD1. Specimen: whole blood. The TCR comes from an adult who was a healthcare worker with PCR-confirmed SARS-CoV-2 infection or an uninfected control (not recorded which). The CDR3 spells CASSRAGDRPTYEQYF. The CDR3 DNA follows: TGTGCCAGCAGTCGCGCCGGGGACAGGCCCACCTACGAGCAGTACTTC.